Below are 10 T cell receptor beta chains sequenced from a single sample in a study of T-cell reconstitution after alpha-beta-depleted transplantation in children. The TCRbeta library was prepared with unique molecular identifiers. TCRdb itself ran the PCR reads through MiXCR, one entry per CDR3 protein. This table has around 490,000 distinct CDR3 sequences, 11% appearing once. The source was PBMCs, mostly from graft donor cells, collected 180 days after TCRalphabeta/CD19-depleted stem cell transplant. Every receptor here comes from a female patient aged 2-9 years who had a stem cell transplant for aplastic anemia, so the T cells may come from the graft donor.

The table lists this clonotype with a few counts. V is TRBV9 and J is TRBJ2-1; D is possibly TRBD1 or TRBD2 (5 bases each). Looked up from germline, CDR1 is SGDLS and CDR2 is YYNGEE. V was pared by 0 bases and J by 4 bases, with 14 bases between. The CDR3 contains 16 residues. The CDR3: CASSVEGTALYNEQFF. Written as DNA, the CDR3 is TGTGCCAGCAGCGTAGAGGGGACGGCTCTTTACAATGAGCAGTTCTTC.

There are a few counts of this clonotype. The chain links TRBV7-9 to TRBJ2-7, with unresolved D. This CDR3 contains 15 residues. V lost 1 base and J 6 bases, leaving 16 bases between the germline ends. The germline V gene has CDR1 SEHNR and CDR2 FQNEAQ (reference sequence). This CDR3 reads CASSLVGSGQSEQYF. The DNA for the CDR3 is TGTGCCAGCAGCTTAGTAGGTAGTGGTCAGTCCGAGCAGTACTTC.

DNA of the CDR3: TGTGCCAGCAGCTTAGCGCGGGAGCACGCAGAGACCCAGTACTTC. This codes for CASSLAREHAETQYF. The chain links TRBV7-8 to TRBJ2-5, with TRBD2 matching over 7 bases. Looked up from germline, CDR1 is SGHVS and CDR2 is FQNEAQ. The V gene end was trimmed by 0 bases and the J gene end by 4 bases; junction bases not matched to a gene: 5. This CDR3 region has 15 residues.

This chain joins TRBV6-1 and TRBJ2-7; 8 bases align to TRBD2. Germline V lookup: CDR1 MNHNS, CDR2 SASEGT. V was pared by 6 bases and J by 0 bases, with 7 bases of the junction left unmatched. This CDR3 region has 15 residues. The CDR3 nucleotides are TGTGCCAGCAGCCTACTAGCGGATCCCTCCTACGAGCAGTACTTC. This sequence encodes CASSLLADPSYEQYF.

This clonotype was counted only a few times. The chain has TRBV7-7 and TRBJ2-7, with D perhaps TRBD2 (5 bases). The V and J ends lost 2 bases and 6 bases respectively, with 20 bases between them. The V gene's germline CDR1 is SSHAT and CDR2 FNYEAQ (reference sequence). The CDR3 loop spans 16 amino acids. The CDR3, as DNA: TGTGCCAGCAGCTTAAACTCCGGGAAGAAAGGGAGCGAGCAGTACGTC. Protein: CASSLNSGKKGSEQYV.

The chain uses TRBV12-3 or TRBV12-4 and TRBJ2-7; perhaps TRBD2 as D (5 bases). CDR3 size: 12 residues. V shed 3 bases and J shed 7 bases, with 10 bases lying between them. The CDR3 protein is CASSFLGEEQYV. The CDR3 DNA reads as TGTGCCAGCAGTTTTCTGGGAGAGGAGCAGTACGTC.

This clonotype was counted between two and nine times. The chain has TRBV6-2 or TRBV6-3 and TRBJ2-7, with D perhaps matching TRBD2 (6 bases). The V gene lost 7 bases and the J gene lost 6 bases, with 22 bases spanning the gap. The CDR3 runs 15 residues. CDR1 and CDR2 from the germline V gene are MNHEY and SVGEGT. The CDR3: CASTGPPLQEGEQYF. CDR3 nucleotide sequence: TGTGCCAGCACTGGACCTCCCCTCCAGGAGGGCGAGCAGTACTTC.

This chain joins TRBV5-7 and TRBJ1-2; 12 bases match TRBD1. TRBV5-7 is placed among ORFs of uncertain function. The V segment lost 5 bases and the J segment 8 bases; nucleotides outside the gene matches: 7. CDR3 size: 14 residues. CDR3 in DNA: TGTGCCAGCAGTTGGGGACAGGGGGCGCGGGGCTACACCTTC. Amino acid sequence: CASSWGQGARGYTF.

This clonotype was counted a few times. The V gene is TRBV18, the J gene TRBJ2-3; no firm D call. CDR3 size: 13 residues. The germline gives CDR1 KGHSH, CDR2 LQKENI. Trimming took 6 bases from V and 0 from J, leaving 7 bases between them. The CDR3 here is CASSRVSTDTQYF. The CDR3 DNA is TGTGCCAGCTCTCGTGTTAGCACAGATACGCAGTATTTT. The whole variable domain, remainder taken from reference TRBV18 and TRBJ2-3, is NAGVMQNPRHLVRRRGQEARLRCSPMKGHSHVYWYRQLPEEGLKFMVYLQKENIIDESGMPKERFSAEFPKEGPSILRIQQVVRGDSAAYFCASSRVSTDTQYFGPGTRLTVL.

This clonotype was seen more than once but under ten times. The chain is built from TRBV5-5 and TRBJ2-1; 7 positions match TRBD2. Germline V lookup: CDR1 SGHKS, CDR2 YYEKEE (reference sequence). The CDR3 totals 15 residues. Germline trimming cut 5 bases from V and 4 bases from J; bases unmatched to any gene: 9. The CDR3 coding sequence is TGTGCCAGCAGTCCGGTGGGGGGGGGTTACAATGAGCAGTTCTTC. As protein: CASSPVGGGYNEQFF.